The 15 T cell receptor beta chains listed next were all sequenced from one sample in a study of response to subunit inactivated influenza vaccine. TCRdb recomputed calls from the RT-PCR reads with MiXCR, one row per CDR3 protein. The top ten hold 9.5% to 13% of the sample, which has 300,000 to 350,000 distinct CDR3 sequences, around a fifth seen once. The sample was PBMCs from blood, taken about 20 months after vaccination. The receptors stem from a man between 45 and 75 years old who received an inactivated influenza vaccine.

This clonotype has just a few counts. This chain uses TRBV7-6 with TRBJ1-5; D unclear. Trimming cost V 0 bases and J 3 bases, with 15 bases left between them. Germline V gene data show CDR1 as SGHVS and CDR2 as FNYEAQ. The CDR3 consists of 17 residues. The CDR3 reads CASSLAVRAGLNQPQHF. The CDR3 DNA reads TGTGCCAGCAGCTTAGCGGTCCGGGCAGGCCTCAATCAGCCCCAGCATTTT.

This clonotype was detected a few times. This chain links TRBV5-4 with TRBJ1-1; 7 nucleotides line up with TRBD1. J gave up 1 base and V 4 bases, and 10 bases lay outside the gene matches. This CDR3 comprises 16 residues. In germline, CDR1 is SGHNT, CDR2 YYREEE (reference sequence). CDR3: CASSIPTGTANTEAFF. The CDR3 region has the DNA TGTGCCAGCAGCATACCCACCGGGACAGCGAACACTGAAGCTTTCTTT.

This clonotype came up many times. This chain uses TRBV29-1 with TRBJ1-3; D unclear. The CDR3 is made up of 17 amino acids. The V end was cut by 6 bases, the J end by 1 base, with 22 bases between. CDR1 is SQVTM, CDR2 ANQGSEA, per germline. The CDR3: CSVPPLGRKDSGNTIYF. The CDR3 coding sequence is TGCAGCGTACCCCCCCTCGGGCGGAAGGATTCTGGAAACACCATATATTTT.

The chain uses TRBV12-3 or TRBV12-4 and TRBJ1-1, with D unclear. V was cut by 1 base and J by 4 bases, with 19 bases left in between. The CDR3 extends over 17 amino acids. The CDR3 nucleotides are TGTGCCAGCAGTTTAGATTCCTGGGCTAACAGCGGCACTGAAGCTTTCTTT. Translated, it gives CASSLDSWANSGTEAFF.

V usage is TRBV5-5 and J usage is TRBJ2-2; D remains unclear. The CDR3 loop spans 15 amino acids. The germline V gene has CDR1 SGHKS and CDR2 YYEKEE (reference sequence). Trimming took off 0 bases at V and 0 bases at J, with 6 bases between the two ends. The CDR3 DNA follows: TGTGCCAGCAGCTTGGCCAGGCCGAACACCGGGGAGCTGTTTTTT. It specifies CASSLARPNTGELFF.

This clonotype was observed a handful of times. The V call is TRBV27, the J call TRBJ2-5; 7 bases match TRBD1. There are 16 residues in the CDR3. V lost 2 bases to trimming and J lost 2 bases; unmatched junction nucleotides: 8. From germline, CDR1 is MNHEY and CDR2 SMNVEV (reference sequence). For the CDR3, the DNA is TGTGCCAGCAGTTTAGGGATAGGCAGGGGGCAAGAGACCCAGTACTTC. It encodes CASSLGIGRGQETQYF.

This clonotype was counted ten times or more. The V call is TRBV2, the J call TRBJ1-2; perhaps TRBD1 as D (6 bases). Trimming cost V 4 bases and J 8 bases, with 8 bases left between them. Germline V gives CDR1 SNHLY, CDR2 FYNNEI. The CDR3 has 11 amino acids. The CDR3 bases are TGTGCCAGCAGTGGGGGGCGAGGCTACACCTTC. Encoded protein: CASSGGRGYTF.

The gene calls are TRBV12-3 or TRBV12-4 and TRBJ1-2, with a weak D call TRBD1 (5 bases). This CDR3 comprises 13 residues. The germline V and J ends were trimmed by 6 bases and 6 bases, with 14 bases remaining between them. This chain's CDR3 is CASRWGPSDGYTF. The CDR3, as DNA: TGTGCCAGCAGGTGGGGACCGTCGGATGGCTACACCTTC.

This chain connects TRBV6-5 to TRBJ2-1, with D tentatively TRBD2 (6 bases). V was shortened by 2 bases and J by 2 bases, with 10 bases between the two germline ends. The CDR3 contains 15 residues. CDR1 and CDR2 from the germline V gene are MNHEY and SVGAGI. CDR3 DNA: TGTGCCAGCAGTTACACGGGGGAGCCCTACAATGAGCAGTTCTTC. Amino acids: CASSYTGEPYNEQFF.

This clonotype was recorded many times. The chain recombines TRBV7-9 with TRBJ1-2; D gene unclear. The germline V and J ends were trimmed by 4 bases and 6 bases, with 18 bases remaining between them. CDR3 length: 15 residues. The V gene's germline CDR1 is SEHNR and CDR2 FQNEAQ (reference sequence). Here the CDR3 reads CASSSQPGPQDGYTF. The CDR3 nucleotides read TGTGCCAGCAGCTCCCAGCCGGGTCCCCAAGATGGCTACACCTTC. The entire variable domain, with the rest obtained from reference TRBV7-9 and TRBJ1-2, is as follows: DTGVSQNPRHKITKRGQNVTFRCDPISEHNRLYWYRQTLGQGPEFLTYFQNEAQLEKSRLLSDRFSAERPKGSFSTLEIQRTEQGDSAMYLCASSSQPGPQDGYTFGSGTRLTVV.

The genes are TRBV28 and TRBJ2-7; possible D gene TRBD1, 6 bases. The ends were cut back, 5 bases at V and 0 bases at J, with 11 bases in the middle. CDR1 is MDHEN and CDR2 is SYDVKM in the germline V gene. CDR3 length: 14 residues. The CDR3: CASSPGTLSYEQYF. The CDR3, as DNA: TGTGCCAGCAGTCCAGGGACACTCTCCTACGAGCAGTACTTC.

The chain couples TRBV9 to TRBJ2-2; TRBD1 agrees at 8 bases. Germline V CDR1 and CDR2: SGDLS, YYNGEE. The trim removed 4 bases at V and 4 bases at J, leaving 6 bases unmatched. This CDR3 is 15 amino acids long. CDR3 loop: CASSTGQGSTGELFF. CDR3 sequence (DNA): TGTGCCAGCAGCACAGGACAGGGAAGCACCGGGGAGCTGTTTTTT.

This clonotype turned up a few times. The chain joins TRBV3-1 to TRBJ1-4, with 9 bases identical to TRBD1. The CDR3 sequence is 16 residues long. Germline V gene data show CDR1 as LGHDT and CDR2 as YNNKEL (reference sequence). V lost 2 bases, J lost 5 bases, and 6 bases stayed unmatched. In nucleotides, the CDR3 is TGTGCCAGCAGCCAACTACCCGGGACAGGGAATGAAAAACTGTTTTTT. This codes for CASSQLPGTGNEKLFF.

The chain is built from TRBV5-5 and TRBJ2-1, with D perhaps TRBD2 (6 bases). The CDR3 is 13 amino acids. The germline CDR1 and CDR2 sequences are SGHKS and YYEKEE (reference sequence). V was pared by 1 base and J by 8 bases, with 10 bases between. CDR3 loop: CASSLLGDYEQFF. The CDR3 coding sequence is TGTGCCAGCAGCTTGTTGGGGGACTATGAGCAGTTCTTC.

This clonotype has at least ten counts. CDR3 sequence: CASSWEGQGRLFF. DNA for the CDR3: TGTGCCAGCAGCTGGGAGGGGCAGGGTCGACTGTTTTTT. V and J are TRBV7-9 and TRBJ1-4; a possible D gene is TRBD1 (5 bases). Germline V gene data show CDR1 as SEHNR and CDR2 as FQNEAQ (reference sequence). The CDR3 is 13 residues long. V was pared by 4 bases and J by 13 bases, with 16 bases between.